This entry lists 6 T cell receptor beta chains sequenced from one sample in a study of T cells expressing NK-cell markers. TCRdb reprocessed the 5' RACE reads, keeping one entry per CDR3 protein, no DNA. The sample yields 500,000 to 700,000 distinct CDR3 sequences, of which the top ten take up approximately 4%. Sequenced sample: blood T cells: a sorted CD56 or NKG2C T cell subset, CD4+ or CD8+ T cells, or bulk PBMC T cells (not recorded which). These receptors were taken from a man aged 18 to 30 in good health.

The chain's CDR3 is CATRGTGSDTGELFF. The chain recombines TRBV24-1 with TRBJ2-2; checking the TCRdb D call of TRBD1 is not possible without DNA. CDR3 size: 15 residues. Germline V gene sequence: CDR1 KGHDR, CDR2 SFDVKD.

The V call is TRBV15, the J call TRBJ2-3; TCRdb selects TRBD1, and the lack of DNA leaves this call unchecked. The CDR3 loop spans 16 amino acids. Germline V gives CDR1 LNHNV, CDR2 YYDKDF (reference sequence). The CDR3 loop is CATSSSGVGSTDTQYF.

CDR3 protein: CASLYGASGNEQFF. The J gene is TRBJ2-1, the V gene TRBV2; with no DNA, the TCRdb D assignment of TRBD2 cannot be verified. This CDR3 region has 14 residues. Looked up from germline, CDR1 is SNHLY and CDR2 is FYNNEI. The full variable domain, in which reference TRBV2 and TRBJ2-1 provide the parts outside the CDR3, is EPEVTQTPSHQVTQMGQEVILRCVPISNHLYFYWYRQILGQKVEFLVSFYNNEISEKSEIFDDQFSVERPDGSNFTLKIRSTKLEDSAMYFCASLYGASGNEQFFGPGTRLTVL.

The chain recombines TRBV20-1 with TRBJ2-5; the D call from TCRdb, TRBD2, cannot be confirmed without DNA. In germline, CDR1 is DFQATT, CDR2 SNEGSKA (reference sequence). The CDR3 contains 14 residues. CDR3 protein: CSARDIRRVETQYF.

The chain employs TRBV10-3 and TRBJ2-7. This CDR3 contains 14 residues. Germline CDR1 reads ENHRY; CDR2 reads SYGVKD. The CDR3 sequence: CAISNSNSGYEQYF.

The gene calls are TRBV6-5 and TRBJ2-1; TCRdb's assignment of TRBD1 cannot be checked, as there is no DNA. CDR3 length: 17 residues. The germline V gene has CDR1 MNHEY and CDR2 SVGAGI. CDR3 region: CASSYSIGDRGKGEQFF.